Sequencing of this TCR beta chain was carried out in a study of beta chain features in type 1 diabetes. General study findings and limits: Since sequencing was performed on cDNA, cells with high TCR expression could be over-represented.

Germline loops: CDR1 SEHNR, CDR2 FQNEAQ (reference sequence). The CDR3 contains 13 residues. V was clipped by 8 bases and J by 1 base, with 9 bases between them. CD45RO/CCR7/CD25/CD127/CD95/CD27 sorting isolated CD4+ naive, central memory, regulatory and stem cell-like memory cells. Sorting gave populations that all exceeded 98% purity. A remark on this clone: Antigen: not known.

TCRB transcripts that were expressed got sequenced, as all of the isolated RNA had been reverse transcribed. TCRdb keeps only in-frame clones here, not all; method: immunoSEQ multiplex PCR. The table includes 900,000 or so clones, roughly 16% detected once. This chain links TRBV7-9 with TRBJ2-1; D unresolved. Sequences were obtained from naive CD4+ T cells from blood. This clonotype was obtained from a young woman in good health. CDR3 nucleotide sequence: TGTGCCAGCGGGTGGGATTCCTACAATGAGCAGTTCTTC. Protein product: CASGWDSYNEQFF.